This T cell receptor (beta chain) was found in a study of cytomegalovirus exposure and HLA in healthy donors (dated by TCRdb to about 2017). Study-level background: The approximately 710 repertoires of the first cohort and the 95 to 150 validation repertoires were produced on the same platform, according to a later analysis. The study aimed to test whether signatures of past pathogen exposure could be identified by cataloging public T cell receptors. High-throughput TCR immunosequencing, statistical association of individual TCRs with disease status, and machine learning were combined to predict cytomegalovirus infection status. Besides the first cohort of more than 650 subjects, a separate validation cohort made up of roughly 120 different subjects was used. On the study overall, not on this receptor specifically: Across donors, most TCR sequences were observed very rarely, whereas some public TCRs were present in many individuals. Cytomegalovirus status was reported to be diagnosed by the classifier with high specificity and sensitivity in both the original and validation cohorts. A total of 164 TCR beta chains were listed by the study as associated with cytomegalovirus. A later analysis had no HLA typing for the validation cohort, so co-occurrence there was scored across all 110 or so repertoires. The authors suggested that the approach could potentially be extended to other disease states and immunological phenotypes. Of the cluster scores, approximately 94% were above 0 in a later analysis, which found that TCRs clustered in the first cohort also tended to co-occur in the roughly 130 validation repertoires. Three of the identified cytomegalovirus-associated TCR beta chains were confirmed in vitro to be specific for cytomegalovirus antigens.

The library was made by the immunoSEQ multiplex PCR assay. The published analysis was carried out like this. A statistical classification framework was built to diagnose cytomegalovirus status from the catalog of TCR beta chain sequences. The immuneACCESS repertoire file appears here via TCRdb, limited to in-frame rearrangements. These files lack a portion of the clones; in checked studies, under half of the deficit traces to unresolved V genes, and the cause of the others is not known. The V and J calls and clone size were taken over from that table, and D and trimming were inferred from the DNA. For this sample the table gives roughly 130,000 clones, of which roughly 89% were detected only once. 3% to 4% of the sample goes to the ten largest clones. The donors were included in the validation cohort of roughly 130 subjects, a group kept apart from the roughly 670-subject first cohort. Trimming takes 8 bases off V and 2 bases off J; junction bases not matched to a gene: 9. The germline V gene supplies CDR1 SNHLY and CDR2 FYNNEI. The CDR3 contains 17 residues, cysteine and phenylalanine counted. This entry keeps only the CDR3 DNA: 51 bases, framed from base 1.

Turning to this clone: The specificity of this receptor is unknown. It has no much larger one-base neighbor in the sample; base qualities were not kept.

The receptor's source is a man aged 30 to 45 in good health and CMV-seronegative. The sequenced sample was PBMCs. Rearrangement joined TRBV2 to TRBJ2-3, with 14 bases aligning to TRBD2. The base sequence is TGTGCCAGCGGGTGGACTAGCGGGGGGTTATCCACAGATACGCAGTATTTT. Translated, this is CASGWTSGGLSTDTQYF.